The rows below give T cell receptor beta chains drawn from one sample of a study of cytomegalovirus exposure and HLA in healthy donors. TCRdb keeps only in-frame clones here, not all; method: immunoSEQ multiplex PCR. The table records 150,000 or so clones, 80% of them present only once. Sequences were obtained from PBMCs. These receptors were collected from a man aged 45 to 65 in good health and CMV-seronegative. Each CDR3 is given with its conserved first and last residue. D genes are given only for firm matches. Clone sizes are given selectively: once, few, many, or a class where the clone is expanded.

D gene,clone size,V gene,J gene,CDR3 DNA,CDR3 protein
.,.,TRBV27,TRBJ1-2,TGTGCCAGCAGTTTGTTGGCAGGGGCCCTATCTGGCTACACCTTC,CASSLLAGALSGYTF
.,.,TRBV5-1,TRBJ2-7,TGCGTCAGCAGCTTGGTGGACAGTACCGTCGAGCAGTACTTC,CVSSLVDSTVEQYF
TRBD1,.,TRBV6-5,TRBJ1-2,TGTGCCAGCAGTCAAACAGGGGGCTATGGCTACACCTTC,CASSQTGGYGYTF
TRBD1,.,TRBV18,TRBJ2-3,TGTGCCAGCTTCCCGGGACAGGGCGCAGATACGCAGTATTTT,CASFPGQGADTQYF
TRBD1,.,TRBV5-6,TRBJ1-6,TGTGCCAGCAGCCAGGGGCTCAGGGGGCAAAAATCACCCCTCCACTTT,CASSQGLRGQKSPLHF
TRBD1,.,TRBV5-1,TRBJ2-1,TGCGCCAGCAGCCCACAGGGGTTGGGATCCTACAATGAGCAGTTCTTC,CASSPQGLGSYNEQFF
.,.,TRBV5-4,TRBJ1-2,TGTGCCAGCAGCCCTTCGGGGGGGTCGACGATACACTATGGCTACACCTTC,CASSPSGGSTIHYGYTF
TRBD1,.,TRBV18,TRBJ2-3,TGTGCCAGCTCACCTAACACAGGGGTGCTTGGCACAGATACGCAGTATTTT,CASSPNTGVLGTDTQYF
TRBD1,.,TRBV6-5,TRBJ2-7,TGTGCCAGCAGTTACGACAGGGGGAGGTACGAGCAGTACTTC,CASSYDRGRYEQYF
TRBD2,.,TRBV9,TRBJ2-5,TGTGCCAGCAGCATCGGACTAGCGGGGGGAAAAGAGACCCAGTACTTC,CASSIGLAGGKETQYF
TRBD1,.,TRBV20-1,TRBJ2-1,TGCAGGGGACAGGATCGCAATGAGCAGTTCTTC,CRGQDRNEQFF
.,once,TRBV30,TRBJ2-5,TGTGCCTGGACCGCCTGGAGGGATGGGGAAGAGACCCAGTACTTC,CAWTAWRDGEETQYF
.,.,TRBV5-4,TRBJ1-1,TGTGCCAGCAGCTCGATGCGGAGGGGCACTGAAGCTTTCTTT,CASSSMRRGTEAFF
.,.,TRBV7-3,TRBJ2-7,TGTGCCAGCAGCTTAAAAGGGGGTACACACGAGCAGTACTTC,CASSLKGGTHEQYF
TRBD2,.,TRBV7-3,TRBJ2-1,TGTGCCAGCAGCTCCACTAGCGGGGCCAACAATGAGCAGTTCTTC,CASSSTSGANNEQFF
TRBD2,.,TRBV6-6,TRBJ2-1,TGTGCCAGCACAATCCTGGGGGGGAGCACCTACAATGAGCAGTTCTTC,CASTILGGSTYNEQFF
.,.,TRBV2,TRBJ2-7,TGTGCCAGCAGTGACGGGTTATTGGCTCCGGGGGAGCTTTACGAGCAGTACTTC,CASSDGLLAPGELYEQYF
TRBD1,few,TRBV11-2,TRBJ1-1,TGTGCCAGCAGCTTAGATCTACTGTCAGGGGGCCTGAGGGACACTGAAGCTTTCTTT,CASSLDLLSGGLRDTEAFF
TRBD2,.,TRBV5-1,TRBJ2-3,TGCGCCAGCAGCCCAGGGACTAGCGGCACTAGCACAGATACGCAGTATTTT,CASSPGTSGTSTDTQYF
TRBD1,.,TRBV5-6,TRBJ2-7,TGTGCCAGCAGCCTTTGGACAGGCGGGTTTTCCTACGAGCAGTACTTC,CASSLWTGGFSYEQYF
.,.,TRBV5-4,TRBJ1-5,TGTGCCAGCAGCTTGGACACGAATCAGCCCCAGCATTTT,CASSLDTNQPQHF
.,once,TRBV30,TRBJ2-7,TGTGCCTGGACGGCCTCAAAGGGGGCCTACGAGCAGTACTTC,CAWTASKGAYEQYF
.,.,TRBV19,TRBJ1-1,TGTGCCAGTAAGGACACAATGAACACTGAAGCTTTCTTT,CASKDTMNTEAFF
TRBD2,.,TRBV7-6,TRBJ2-2,TGTGCCAGCAGCTCGACTAGCGTCCCGACGGGGGAGCTGTTTTTT,CASSSTSVPTGELFF
.,.,TRBV5-1,TRBJ2-2,TGCGCCAGCAGCTTGGAACCGCCTAGCAAAAACGGGGAGCTGTTTTTT,CASSLEPPSKNGELFF
.,.,TRBV7-3,TRBJ1-2,TGTGCCAGCAGCTTAGTTGGCGGTTCTGGCTACACCTTC,CASSLVGGSGYTF
.,.,TRBV7-2,TRBJ2-2,TGTGCCAGCAGCTTAGGTAGCCGCGCGAACACCGGGGAGCTGTTTTTT,CASSLGSRANTGELFF
TRBD1,.,TRBV19,TRBJ1-5,TGTGCCAGTAGTACGAGGGGACAGGGCTTGCTTCAGCCCCAGCATTTT,CASSTRGQGLLQPQHF
.,few,TRBV9,TRBJ1-2,TGTGCCAGCAGCGTAGGGAAGGCGGATGGCTACACCTTC,CASSVGKADGYTF
.,few,TRBV7-9,TRBJ2-3,TGTGCCAGCAGCCGCGTCAGCACAGATACGCAGTATTTT,CASSRVSTDTQYF
.,.,TRBV9,TRBJ1-2,TGTGCCAGCAGCGTAGACAGAGCTCGCTACACCTTC,CASSVDRARYTF
.,.,TRBV5-1,TRBJ2-5,TGCGCCAGCAGCTTGGGACCCGGGATAGTACCTCAAGAGACCCAGTACTTC,CASSLGPGIVPQETQYF
.,few,TRBV6-1,TRBJ1-1,.,CASILAAGGNRFPFF
.,.,TRBV6-4,TRBJ2-3,TGTGCCAGCAGTCAAACTAGCTCGGGATCAGATACGCAGTATTTT,CASSQTSSGSDTQYF
.,.,TRBV7-9,TRBJ2-5,TGTGCCAGCAGCCACTCTTTGCGAGGGGAGACCCAGTACTTC,CASSHSLRGETQYF
TRBD1,.,TRBV28,TRBJ1-5,TGTGCCAGCAGCTCACGGGGACAGGGTAGCAATCAGCCCCAGCATTTT,CASSSRGQGSNQPQHF
TRBD2,once,TRBV9,TRBJ2-1,TGTGCCAGCAGCGTAGATGGGCTAGCGGAAGCCTACAATGAGCAGTTCTTC,CASSVDGLAEAYNEQFF
.,once,TRBV4-1,TRBJ1-5,TGCGCCAGCAGCCAAGCTGGGACACGTGTAAATCAGCCCCAGCATTTT,CASSQAGTRVNQPQHF
TRBD1,.,TRBV9,TRBJ2-5,TGTGCCAGCAGCGTGGGGACAGGGGTCCAAGAGACCCAGTACTTC,CASSVGTGVQETQYF
TRBD2,.,TRBV30,TRBJ2-3,TGTGCCTGGAGTCCCGGGACTAGCGGGGATACGCAGTATTTT,CAWSPGTSGDTQYF
TRBD1,.,TRBV5-1,TRBJ2-7,TGCGCCAGCAGCTTGGAGGACAGGGGTCGGCAGTACTTC,CASSLEDRGRQYF
.,.,TRBV6-5,TRBJ1-2,TGTGCCAGCAGTTACTCACCGGGAGGCTCGAGCTATGGCTACACCTTC,CASSYSPGGSSYGYTF
TRBD1,.,TRBV28,TRBJ2-2,TGTGCCAGCAGTTTATCTTCCGGGACAGGGAACACCGGGGAGCTGTTTTTT,CASSLSSGTGNTGELFF
.,.,TRBV6-6,TRBJ1-5,TGTGCCAGCAGGGAGTTTGTAGGCAATCAGCCCCAGCATTTT,CASREFVGNQPQHF
TRBD2,.,TRBV11-3,TRBJ2-5,TGTGCCAGCAGCTTCAGCGGGGTGGAGACCCAGTACTTC,CASSFSGVETQYF
TRBD1,.,TRBV9,TRBJ1-5,TGTGCCAGCAGCCGACAGGGGGCCGATCAGCCCCAGCATTTT,CASSRQGADQPQHF
.,.,TRBV30,TRBJ2-5,TGTGCCTGGTGGCGGCAGGGCGTTCGGGAGACCCAGTACTTC,CAWWRQGVRETQYF
TRBD1,.,TRBV11-2,TRBJ1-2,TGTGCCAGCAGCTTCGCCCAGCAGGGGGCCGGTGGCTACACCTTC,CASSFAQQGAGGYTF
TRBD1,.,TRBV30,TRBJ1-1,TGTGCCTGGAGTGGGGACAGGGAGGACACTGAAGCTTTCTTT,CAWSGDREDTEAFF
TRBD2,.,TRBV5-4,TRBJ2-1,TGTGCCAGCAGCCAGAAGTCGGGAGGGAGTTACAATGAGCAGTTCTTC,CASSQKSGGSYNEQFF
TRBD1,.,TRBV2,TRBJ1-3,TGTGCCAGCAGTGTTGGGACAGGCTCTGGAAACACCATATATTTT,CASSVGTGSGNTIYF
TRBD1,few,TRBV6-1,TRBJ1-1,TGTGCCAGCAGACCGGGACAGGGGGTGAACACTGAAGCTTTCTTT,CASRPGQGVNTEAFF
TRBD2,.,TRBV5-4,TRBJ2-7,TGTGCCAGCAGCTTGGGACTAGCGGGAGGGTCCTACGAGCAGTACTTC,CASSLGLAGGSYEQYF
TRBD1,.,TRBV2,TRBJ2-7,TGTGCCAGCAAAGGGGACAGCTACGAGCAGTACTTC,CASKGDSYEQYF
.,.,TRBV5-4,TRBJ1-2,TGTGCCAGCAGCTCAGCCCGGGATCTTAACTATGGCTACACCTTC,CASSSARDLNYGYTF
TRBD2,.,TRBV9,TRBJ2-5,TGTGCCAGCAGCGTAGATAGCGGGGGGCTCACTGAGACCCAGTACTTC,CASSVDSGGLTETQYF
.,.,TRBV6-5,TRBJ1-2,TGTGCCAGCAGCCCAAATCCCGGGGTGCCTGGAGGCTACACCTTC,CASSPNPGVPGGYTF
.,.,TRBV9,TRBJ1-1,TGTGCCAGCAGCCCCCGAACGGTCGACAGGAGGGCTTTCTTT,CASSPRTVDRRAFF
TRBD1,.,TRBV5-1,TRBJ2-2,TGCGCCAGCAGCCTCGGGACAGGGGGAATCACCGGGGAGCTGTTTTTT,CASSLGTGGITGELFF
.,.,TRBV7-8,TRBJ1-2,TGTGCCAGCAGCTCAGCTTACCCGTTACAGGGAAGCTATGGCTACACCTTC,CASSSAYPLQGSYGYTF